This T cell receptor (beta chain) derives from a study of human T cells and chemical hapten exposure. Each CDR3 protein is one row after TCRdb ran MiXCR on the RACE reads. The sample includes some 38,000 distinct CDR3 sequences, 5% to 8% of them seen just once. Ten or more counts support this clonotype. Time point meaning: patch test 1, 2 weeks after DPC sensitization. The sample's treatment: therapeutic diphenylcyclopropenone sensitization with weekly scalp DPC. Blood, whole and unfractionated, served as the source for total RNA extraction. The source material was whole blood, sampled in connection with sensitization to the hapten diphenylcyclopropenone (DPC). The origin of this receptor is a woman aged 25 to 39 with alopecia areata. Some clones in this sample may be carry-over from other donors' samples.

DNA for the CDR3: TGTGCCAGCTCACCACCGGAGAAGACTGAAGCTTTCTTT. This translates into CASSPPEKTEAFF. V gene TRBV18 combines with J gene TRBJ1-1; D gene uncertain. The length of the CDR3 is 13 residues. The V end lost 0 bases, the J end lost 5 bases, and 7 bases lay between the germline ends. Germline-derived CDR1 and CDR2 are KGHSH and LQKENI.